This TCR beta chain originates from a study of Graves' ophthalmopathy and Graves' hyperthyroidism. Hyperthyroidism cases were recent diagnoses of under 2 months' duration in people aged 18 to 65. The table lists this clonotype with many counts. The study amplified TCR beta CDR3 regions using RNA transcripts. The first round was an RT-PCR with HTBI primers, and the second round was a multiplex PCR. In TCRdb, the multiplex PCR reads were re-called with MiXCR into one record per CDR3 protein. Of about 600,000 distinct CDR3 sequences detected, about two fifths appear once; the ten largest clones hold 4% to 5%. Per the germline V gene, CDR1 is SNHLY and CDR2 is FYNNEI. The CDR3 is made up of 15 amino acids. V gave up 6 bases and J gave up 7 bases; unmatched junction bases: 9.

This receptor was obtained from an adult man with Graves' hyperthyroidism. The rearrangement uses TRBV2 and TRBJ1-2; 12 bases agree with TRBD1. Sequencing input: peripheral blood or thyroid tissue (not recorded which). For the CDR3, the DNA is TGTGCCAGCAGGGGGCCGGGACAGGGGGCCGGTGGCTACACCTTC. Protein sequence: CASRGPGQGAGGYTF.